Described below is a single T cell receptor beta chain sequence and its context. Its antigen is as yet unknown. This record comes from a study of T cell responses to AZD1222 COVID-19 vaccine. Study results and limitations: Following two doses of AZD1222, Spike-specific TCR breadth and depth rose. Possibly, clonal diversity was underestimated; donors were largely white British and included more females.

Assay used: immunoSEQ multiplex PCR; TCRdb lists only in-frame clones, some missing. This sample yields 100,000 or so clones, of which approximately 90% are seen a single time; 2.5% to 3% belongs to the top ten. Germline CDR1 LGHDT, CDR2 YNNKEL (reference sequence). This CDR3 is 17 amino acids long. Trimming took 1 base from V and 2 from J, leaving 17 bases between them. This TCR came from an adult in good health. This specimen consisted of peripheral blood, obtained on day 0 of AZD1222 vaccination. The chain uses TRBV3-1 (or the pseudogene TRBV3-2) and TRBJ1-2; no clear D gene. CDR3 protein: CASSQASLGVSNYGYTF. CDR3 in DNA: TGTGCCAGCAGCCAAGCGAGTTTGGGAGTTTCCAACTATGGCTACACCTTC.